Below, 10 T cell receptor beta chains from the same sample are listed, as sequenced in a study of cytomegalovirus exposure and HLA in healthy donors. PCR amplification relied on 60 Vbeta primers (plus 13 Jbeta primers). The protocol was immunoSEQ multiplex PCR, while the TCRdb copy is restricted to in-frame clones and leaves out a portion. In total, the table holds approximately 70,000 clones. Sequenced: PBMCs. These receptors all stem from a woman in her forties in good health and CMV-seropositive.

This sequence joins TRBV10-3 and TRBJ2-5; 9 positions match TRBD2. CDR3 length: 15 amino acids. Germline V gene sequence: CDR1 ENHRY, CDR2 SYGVKD. V dropped 3 bases and J dropped 5; count of bases not matched to a gene: 7. CDR3 sequence (DNA): TGTGCCATCAGTGATTTGGGCGGGAGGGGTGAGACCCAGTACTTC. It codes for CAISDLGGRGETQYF.

V usage is TRBV5-4 and J usage is TRBJ2-7, with TRBD2 identical over 10 bases. Trimming at V came to 2 bases and at J to 4 bases, leaving 3 bases not matched to a gene. Germline values: CDR1 SGHNT, CDR2 YYREEE (reference sequence). CDR3 size: 14 residues. CDR3 amino acids: CASSLLAGTYEQYF. The DNA of the CDR3 is TGTGCCAGCAGCTTACTAGCGGGGACTTACGAGCAGTACTTC.

The chain joins TRBV11-3 to TRBJ2-3, with 7 bases aligning to TRBD2. The germline V gene encodes CDR1 SGHNT and CDR2 YENEEA. V shed 5 bases, J shed 7 bases, and the junction held 12 bases outside the gene matches. The CDR3 consists of 15 residues. The CDR3, as DNA: TGTGCCAGCAGCCCTAGAACGGGAGGACCGTATACGCAGTATTTT. As protein: CASSPRTGGPYTQYF.

The chain has TRBV7-3 and TRBJ2-3; 16 nucleotides match TRBD2. Germline V gene sequence: CDR1 SGHTA, CDR2 FQGTGA. The CDR3 is 18 amino acids. After removal of 4 bases from V and 1 base from J, the junction contained 5 bases not matched to a gene. CDR3 amino acids: CASSSGTSGGAGTDTQYF. DNA for the CDR3: TGTGCCAGCAGCTCCGGGACTAGCGGGGGGGCGGGCACAGATACGCAGTATTTT.

This chain connects TRBV13 to TRBJ2-3; 10 nucleotides align to TRBD2. Germline V lookup: CDR1 PRHDT, CDR2 FYEKMQ (reference sequence). This CDR3 comprises 16 residues. The trim removed 1 base at V and 4 bases at J, leaving 5 bases unmatched. CDR3 loop: CASSLALAGVADTQYF. The DNA of the CDR3 is TGTGCCAGCAGCTTAGCCCTAGCGGGGGTAGCAGATACGCAGTATTTT.

The chain is built from TRBV7-7 and TRBJ2-5; 11 bases are a match to TRBD2. This CDR3 contains 18 residues. The ends lost 2 bases at V and 0 bases at J; junction bases unmatched: 8. Germline V gene data show CDR1 as SSHAT and CDR2 as FNYEAQ (reference sequence). CDR3 residues: CASSLRLAGKGNQETQYF. The CDR3 nucleotides are TGTGCCAGCAGCTTAAGACTAGCGGGGAAGGGAAACCAAGAGACCCAGTACTTC.

V is TRBV5-6 and J is TRBJ2-4, with 14 bases identical to TRBD2. The CDR3 is 15 amino acids. Trimming removed 4 bases from V and 9 bases from J; junction bases left unmatched: 6. CDR1 and CDR2 from the germline V gene are SGHDT and YYEEEE. CDR3 sequence: CASSPGTSGRSIQYF. CDR3 coding DNA: TGTGCCAGCAGCCCCGGGACTAGCGGGAGAAGCATTCAGTACTTC.

The chain joins TRBV28 to TRBJ2-3; 12 nucleotides agree with TRBD2. The J segment lost 4 bases and the V segment lost 6 bases, leaving 5 bases of the junction unmatched. The germline gives CDR1 MDHEN, CDR2 SYDVKM. CDR3 length: 15 residues. Here the CDR3 reads CASRILAGGPDTQYF. The DNA for the CDR3 is TGTGCCAGCAGAATACTAGCGGGAGGTCCAGATACGCAGTATTTT.

The chain has TRBV9 and TRBJ2-3, with D uncertain. V was clipped by 3 bases and J by 4 bases, with 15 bases between them. Germline V gene data show CDR1 as SGDLS and CDR2 as YYNGEE. CDR3 length: 15 amino acids. The CDR3 sequence is CASSGYSNRPDTQYF. DNA for the CDR3: TGTGCCAGCAGCGGATACTCGAACAGACCAGATACGCAGTATTTT.

This chain uses TRBV2 with TRBJ1-1; unclear D gene. Trimming left V 1 base short and J 1 base short, with 22 bases between. Germline CDR1 is SNHLY and CDR2 is FYNNEI. The CDR3 extends over 19 amino acids. The CDR3 DNA reads TGTGCCAGCAGTGAAGTAATAGGTCGTCGGGGAGATAGGAACACTGAAGCTTTCTTT. This gives the protein CASSEVIGRRGDRNTEAFF.